This TCR beta chain was sequenced during a study of shared clonotypes between healthy human individuals. Study-level points and caveats: Clonotype sharing levels among donors were expected to vary with sequencing depth.

Germline V lookup: CDR1 KGHSH, CDR2 LQKENI. V gave up 3 bases and J gave up 8 bases, with 13 bases separating them. The CDR3 is made up of 13 amino acids. For this clone: No antigen is known for it.

This was a deep-level run. Evenly divided among several immunoSEQ plates was the genomic DNA of each subset. Assay: immunoSEQ multiplex PCR; the TCRdb copy retains only in-frame clones and omits some. Altogether a few million clones are present, 80% to 95% being singletons, with the ten largest covering more than 0.35%. Healthy adults negative for HIV, lacking recent acute infections or vaccinations, served as donors. The rearrangement uses TRBV18 and TRBJ1-2; D remains ambiguous. Input material: naive CD4+ T cells from PBMCs. Sample subset: CD45RA+ positively selected. The receptor was derived from a man younger than 35 in good health. Some clones in this sample may be carry-over from other donors' samples. The DNA of the CDR3 is TGTGCCAGCTCACCCGATTTGAAGACAGGCTACACCTTC. Protein product: CASSPDLKTGYTF.